The clone carrying this T cell receptor beta chain came up many times. A patient was excluded if there was uncontrolled infection, other autoimmune disease, pregnancy or lactation. It was RNA transcripts that yielded the amplified TCR beta CDR3 regions. Primed by the HTBI set, a first-round RT-PCR was run on the TCR CDR3. TCRdb reprocessed the multiplex PCR reads with MiXCR, giving one entry per CDR3 protein. The sample shows approximately 410,000 distinct CDR3 sequences, roughly 14% of them seen only once. The entry originates in a study of T cells in Graves' hyperthyroidism and ophthalmopathy. Unmatched junction bases numbered 3, after V lost 6 bases and J lost 4 bases. This CDR3 contains 13 residues. The germline V gene encodes CDR1 MNHNS and CDR2 SASEGT.

This clonotype was sampled from a man younger than 30 with Graves' ophthalmopathy. The chain joins TRBV6-1 to TRBJ1-2, with 9 bases lining up with TRBD1. The sequenced sample was blood. The CDR3 here is CASRPQGAYGYTF. As DNA, the CDR3 is TGTGCCAGCAGACCACAGGGGGCCTATGGCTACACCTTC.